This TCR beta chain was captured in a study of blood T cells in healthy people across ages. Whole-study findings and limits: Older individuals had lower TCR beta diversity per million T cells (the decline was roughly linear).

Concerning this clonotype: The antigen remains undetermined.

Germline CDR1 is SQVTM and CDR2 is ANQGSEA. The CDR3 sequence is 13 residues long. Losses at the gene ends were 4 bases for V and 6 bases for J; bases not matched to a gene: 4. For the second PCR, which ran for roughly 6 to 11 cycles, a sample-barcoded 5' primer and a J-beta primer mix were used. Each of the cDNA molecules was tagged by a template-switch adaptor with 12 random nucleotides. TCRdb recomputed calls from the 5' RACE reads with MiXCR, one row per CDR3 protein. The sample lists some 930,000 distinct CDR3 sequences, 25% to 30% occurring once. The same data also went into a second study, on T cells of mothers and their children.

The rearrangement joins TRBV29-1 to TRBJ2-7; TRBD2 aligns across 12 bases. Specimen: blood. The sequence was obtained from a middle-aged woman in good health. The CDR3 reads CSVASGGAFEQYF. CDR3 coding DNA: TGCAGCGTTGCTAGCGGGGGGGCGTTCGAGCAGTACTTC.